This TCR beta chain was documented in a study of cytomegalovirus exposure and HLA in healthy donors. 60 Vbeta and 13 Jbeta primers were used in PCR. Original data processing: The count from a later analysis was about 80 million unique TCR beta chains, some 12 million of them shared. Profiled with immunoSEQ multiplex PCR; TCRdb holds only in-frame clones, not every one. That table supplies the V and J calls and clone size; D and trimming were determined from the DNA. The sample holds 200,000 to 250,000 clones, just over 75% seen once. The CDR3 is 15 residues long. V gave up 1 base and J gave up 6 bases, with 13 bases separating them. Germline loops: CDR1 SGHVS, CDR2 FNYEAQ.

The sequence was collected from a man in his late teens or twenties in good health and CMV-seronegative. The chain has TRBV7-6 and TRBJ2-1, with D tentatively TRBD1 (5 bases). The sequenced sample was PBMCs. The CDR3 is CASSLEGVKGNEQFF. The CDR3 DNA reads as TGTGCCAGCAGCTTAGAAGGGGTTAAGGGCAATGAGCAGTTCTTC. Looking up the rest from reference TRBV7-6 and TRBJ2-1 gives the full variable domain: GAGVSQSPRYKVTKRGQDVALRCDPISGHVSLYWYRQALGQGPEFLTYFNYEAQQDKSGLPNDRFSAERPEGSISTLTIQRTEQRDSAMYRCASSLEGVKGNEQFFGPGTRLTVL.